These 26 T cell receptor beta chains originate from one sample sequenced in a study of T-cell reconstitution after alpha-beta-depleted transplantation in children. Unique molecular identifiers were used in preparing the TCRbeta library. MiXCR, run by TCRdb on the PCR reads, gives a single entry per CDR3 protein. The table lists some 500,000 distinct CDR3 sequences, about 30% of them singletons. Material: PBMCs from the stem cell graft donor, obtained from the stem cell graft. These TCRs come from a human donor who donated a stem cell graft to a child with aplastic anemia.

The CDR3 DNA reads TGTGCCAGTAGTGGGACAGGGGAGAATGGCTACACCTTC. It translates to CASSGTGENGYTF. The V gene is TRBV19, the J gene TRBJ1-2; 10 bases line up with TRBD1. The germline V gene has CDR1 LNHDA and CDR2 SQIVND (reference sequence). This CDR3 is 13 amino acids long. The junction had 3 bases not matched to a gene; V was cut back by 5 bases and J by 6 bases.

V is TRBV5-1 and J is TRBJ1-5; D is unclear. Trimming pared 4 bases from V and 1 base from J, leaving 15 bases between. The CDR3 totals 16 residues. Germline V CDR1 and CDR2: SGHRS, YFSETQ. The CDR3 coding sequence is TGCGCCAGCAGCCTGGGAATGGCGGGGAGCAATCAGCCCCAGCATTTT. This gives the protein CASSLGMAGSNQPQHF.

The chain links TRBV5-6 to TRBJ1-5; D is ambiguous. Germline loops: CDR1 SGHDT, CDR2 YYEEEE. V was cut by 1 base and J by 0 bases, with 8 bases left in between. The CDR3 covers 15 residues. Here the CDR3 DNA reads TGTGCCAGCAGCTTGTTGGAGTATAGCAATCAGCCCCAGCATTTT. Encoded protein: CASSLLEYSNQPQHF.

The chain employs TRBV20-1 and TRBJ2-7; D ambiguous. Per germline, CDR1 DFQATT and CDR2 SNEGSKA (reference sequence). The CDR3 is made up of 13 amino acids. Trimming took off 0 bases at V and 2 bases at J, with 8 bases between the two ends. The CDR3: CSARDQYPYEQYF. The CDR3 nucleotides read TGCAGTGCTAGAGATCAGTACCCCTACGAGCAGTACTTC.

The gene calls are TRBV30 and TRBJ1-1; 9 nucleotides match TRBD1. CDR1 is GTSNPN, CDR2 SVGIG, per germline (reference sequence). The CDR3 loop spans 15 amino acids. The V and J ends lost 2 bases and 4 bases, in that order; junction bases with no gene match: 8. The CDR3 spells CAWSFTGGAVTEAFF. The CDR3 DNA is TGTGCCTGGAGTTTTACAGGGGGCGCGGTCACTGAAGCTTTCTTT.

The chain links TRBV28 to TRBJ2-7; either TRBD1 or TRBD2 may supply D (6 bases each). The CDR3 totals 17 residues. The V end lost 5 bases, the J end lost 2 bases, and 22 bases lay between the germline ends. Germline-derived CDR1 and CDR2 are MDHEN and SYDVKM. The CDR3 nucleotides are TGTGCCAGCAGTCCCCTTCGGGGGCGAGGGAGCGCCTACGAGCAGTACTTC. It encodes CASSPLRGRGSAYEQYF. Based on the CDR3 plus reference TRBV28 and TRBJ2-7, the full variable domain is DVKVTQSSRYLVKRTGEKVFLECVQDMDHENMFWYRQDPGLGLRLIYFSYDVKMKEKGDIPEGYSVSREKKERFSLILESASTNQTSMYLCASSPLRGRGSAYEQYFGPGTRLTVT.

The rearrangement joins TRBV4-1 to TRBJ1-5; D remains unclear. Germline CDR1 MGHRA, CDR2 YSYEKL. Trimming removed 3 bases at V and 4 bases at J, with 16 bases between. The CDR3 runs to 16 residues. CDR3 in DNA: TGCGCCAGCAGCCATATCCCGGGAACTTCAAATCAGCCCCAGCATTTT. The encoded protein is CASSHIPGTSNQPQHF.

CDR3 DNA: TGCGCCAGCAGCCTTAGACAGGGGGCCGTCGGGGAGCTGTTTTTT. Translated, it gives CASSLRQGAVGELFF. The chain couples TRBV4-3 to TRBJ2-2, with 10 bases that match TRBD1. CDR3 length: 15 amino acids. CDR1 is LGHNA and CDR2 is YSLEER in the germline V gene. V was clipped by 4 bases and J by 7 bases; unmatched bases: 6.

The chain links TRBV20-1 to TRBJ2-3; 8 bases align to TRBD1. This CDR3 comprises 14 residues. V dropped 1 base and J dropped 4; count of bases not matched to a gene: 4. Germline values: CDR1 DFQATT, CDR2 SNEGSKA (reference sequence). The DNA for the CDR3 is TGCAGTGCTAGAGGACAGGGGAGGCCAGATACGCAGTATTTT. This translates into CSARGQGRPDTQYF.

This clonotype was seen only a few times. This chain's CDR3 is CAISEGQPNTDKAFF. For the CDR3, the DNA is TGTGCCATCAGTGAGGGGCAGCCGAACACTGATAAAGCTTTCTTT. J is TRBJ1-1 and V is TRBV10-3; the D is unclear. V was pared by 2 bases and J by 9 bases, with 19 bases between. The CDR3 spans 15 residues. Germline V gene sequence: CDR1 ENHRY, CDR2 SYGVKD.

V and J are TRBV20-1 and TRBJ2-7, with 8 positions matching TRBD2. Germline CDR1 is DFQATT and CDR2 is SNEGSKA (reference sequence). This CDR3 has 15 residues. Trimming cost V 6 bases and J 3 bases; bases outside gene matches: 13. CDR3 residues: CSALPLAGMLYEQYF. In DNA form, the CDR3 reads TGCAGTGCCCTACCTCTAGCGGGCATGCTCTACGAGCAGTACTTC.

This chain connects TRBV5-1 to TRBJ2-1; 7 positions agree with TRBD2. The ends lost 2 bases at V and 10 bases at J; junction bases unmatched: 9. Per germline, CDR1 SGHRS and CDR2 YFSETQ. The CDR3 length is 14 residues. CDR3 coding DNA: TGCGCCAGCAGCTTTTTGGGAGGGCAATGGGAGCAGTTCTTC. It yields the protein CASSFLGGQWEQFF.

The chain has TRBV20-1 and TRBJ2-1; tentative D call: TRBD2 (6 bases). The CDR3 has 13 residues. V lost 7 bases and J lost 4, with 14 bases in between. The V gene's germline CDR1 is DFQATT and CDR2 SNEGSKA (reference sequence). The CDR3 loop reads CSGSRGYYNEQFF. In nucleotides, the CDR3 is TGCAGTGGATCACGGGGGTATTACAATGAGCAGTTCTTC.

In its sample, this clonotype was seen a few times. The V and J genes are TRBV15 and TRBJ2-7; no clear D. Germline CDR1 reads LNHNV; CDR2 reads YYDKDF (reference sequence). V shed 1 base and J shed 1 base, with 5 bases lying between them. This CDR3 spans 13 amino acids. The CDR3 DNA follows: TGTGCCACCAGCAGAGCCGAGTCCTACGAGCAGTACGTC. Residues: CATSRAESYEQYV.

CDR3 residues: CASSRGTGGFYNEQFF. CDR3 DNA sequence: TGTGCCAGCAGTAGAGGGACAGGGGGTTTTTACAATGAGCAGTTCTTC. The rearrangement uses TRBV27 and TRBJ2-1; 11 bases line up with TRBD1. CDR3 size: 16 residues. Germline V lookup: CDR1 MNHEY, CDR2 SMNVEV (reference sequence). V lost 5 bases, J lost 4 bases, and 7 bases stayed unmatched.

This clonotype showed up just a few times. The genes are TRBV30 and TRBJ1-1, with D maybe TRBD1 (6 bases). The germline CDR1 and CDR2 sequences are GTSNPN and SVGIG (reference sequence). The ends were cut back, 3 bases at V and 3 bases at J, with 11 bases in the middle. The CDR3 totals 13 residues. The CDR3 DNA follows: TGTGCCTGGAGGGTGGGGGGCTACACTGAAGCTTTCTTT. Protein product: CAWRVGGYTEAFF.

This clonotype was observed a few times. The CDR3 reads CSAGLANSYNEQFF. CDR3 in DNA: TGCAGCGCTGGACTAGCTAACTCCTACAATGAGCAGTTCTTC. V is TRBV29-1 and J is TRBJ2-1; 8 bases are shared with TRBD2. The CDR3 runs to 14 residues. Per germline, CDR1 SQVTM and CDR2 ANQGSEA. V trimming: 7 bases; J trimming: 0 bases; junction bases outside the gene matches: 5.

V is TRBV7-9 and J is TRBJ2-1; no firm D call. The CDR3 sequence is 14 residues long. The V end lost 1 base, the J end lost 2 bases, and 6 bases lay between the germline ends. The germline gives CDR1 SEHNR, CDR2 FQNEAQ (reference sequence). The chain's CDR3 is CASSLDSTYNEQFF. DNA of the CDR3: TGTGCCAGCAGCTTAGACAGTACCTACAATGAGCAGTTCTTC.

The chain joins TRBV28 to TRBJ2-1; maybe TRBD2 (6 bases). V was cut by 4 bases and J by 8 bases, with 15 bases left in between. The CDR3 covers 14 residues. The V gene's germline CDR1 is MDHEN and CDR2 SYDVKM. CDR3 region: CASSSLGGGDEQFF. In nucleotides, the CDR3 is TGTGCCAGCAGTTCTCTGGGGGGAGGCGATGAGCAGTTCTTC.

This clonotype was seen a few times. This chain connects TRBV28 to TRBJ2-4, with TRBD1 matching over 7 bases. After removal of 3 bases from V and 7 bases from J, the junction contained 3 bases not matched to a gene. The CDR3 is 13 residues long. Germline V gives CDR1 MDHEN, CDR2 SYDVKM. This chain's CDR3 is CASSLGRGNIQYF. Here the CDR3 DNA reads TGTGCCAGCAGTTTGGGCAGGGGGAACATTCAGTACTTC.

V and J are TRBV28 and TRBJ2-1; the match to TRBD1 covers 9 bases. The J segment lost 0 bases and the V segment lost 3 bases, leaving 6 bases of the junction unmatched. The CDR3 loop spans 17 amino acids. Germline V gene lookup returns CDR1 MDHEN and CDR2 SYDVKM. CDR3: CASSFHRGQGSYNEQFF. In DNA, the CDR3 is TGTGCCAGCAGTTTCCATCGGGGACAGGGCTCCTACAATGAGCAGTTCTTC. Supplemented by reference TRBV28 and TRBJ2-1, the full variable domain reads DVKVTQSSRYLVKRTGEKVFLECVQDMDHENMFWYRQDPGLGLRLIYFSYDVKMKEKGDIPEGYSVSREKKERFSLILESASTNQTSMYLCASSFHRGQGSYNEQFFGPGTRLTVL.

This clonotype was observed a handful of times. The chain carries TRBV9 and TRBJ2-1; possibly TRBD2 for D (5 bases). In germline, CDR1 is SGDLS, CDR2 YYNGEE. The CDR3 runs to 16 residues. The V end lost 2 bases, the J end lost 8 bases, and 20 bases lay between the germline ends. The DNA for the CDR3 is TGTGCCAGCAGCGTCAGAGACTACACCGACGGGGATGAGCAGTTCTTC. It specifies CASSVRDYTDGDEQFF.

A single count supports this clonotype. The J gene is TRBJ2-5, the V gene TRBV5-1; possible D gene TRBD2, 6 bases. CDR3 length equals 15 residues. The germline CDR1 and CDR2 sequences are SGHRS and YFSETQ. The V gene lost 0 bases and the J gene lost 1 base, with 10 bases spanning the gap. CDR3 nucleotides: TGCGCCAGCAGCTTGGGCGGGACCCCCCAAGAGACCCAGTACTTC. Translation gives CASSLGGTPQETQYF. Full variable domain (rest looked up from reference TRBV5-1 and TRBJ2-5): KAGVTQTPRYLIKTRGQQVTLSCSPISGHRSVSWYQQTPGQGLQFLFEYFSETQRNKGNFPGRFSGRQFSNSRSEMNVSTLELGDSALYLCASSLGGTPQETQYFGPGTRLLVL.

The gene calls are TRBV5-1 and TRBJ2-3; 7 bases line up with TRBD1. Germline assignment: CDR1 SGHRS and CDR2 YFSETQ. V dropped 0 bases and J dropped 2; count of bases not matched to a gene: 12. The CDR3 contains 18 residues. In DNA, the CDR3 is TGCGCCAGCAGCTTGGCCAAATTCCGGGACAGCCTCACAGATACGCAGTATTTT. Translating it yields CASSLAKFRDSLTDTQYF.

The chain uses TRBV19 and TRBJ2-6; TRBD1 might be the D (5 bases). CDR1 is LNHDA and CDR2 is SQIVND in the germline V gene (reference sequence). This CDR3 has 16 residues. The V gene lost 2 bases and the J gene lost 4 bases, with 12 bases spanning the gap. In DNA, the CDR3 is TGTGCCAGTAGTATAATTTCGTCAGGGGGGGCCAACGTCCTGACTTTC. It yields the protein CASSIISSGGANVLTF.

This clonotype was counted a few times. The genes are TRBV5-1 and TRBJ2-5; 8 bases are shared with TRBD2. The junction had 14 bases not matched to a gene; V was cut back by 3 bases and J by 1 base. The CDR3 length is 18 residues. Germline V gives CDR1 SGHRS, CDR2 YFSETQ. The CDR3 nucleotides are TGCGCCAGCAGCTCCGGCGGGCTGGCGGGAGGCCTCCAAGAGACCCAGTACTTC. This translates into CASSSGGLAGGLQETQYF.